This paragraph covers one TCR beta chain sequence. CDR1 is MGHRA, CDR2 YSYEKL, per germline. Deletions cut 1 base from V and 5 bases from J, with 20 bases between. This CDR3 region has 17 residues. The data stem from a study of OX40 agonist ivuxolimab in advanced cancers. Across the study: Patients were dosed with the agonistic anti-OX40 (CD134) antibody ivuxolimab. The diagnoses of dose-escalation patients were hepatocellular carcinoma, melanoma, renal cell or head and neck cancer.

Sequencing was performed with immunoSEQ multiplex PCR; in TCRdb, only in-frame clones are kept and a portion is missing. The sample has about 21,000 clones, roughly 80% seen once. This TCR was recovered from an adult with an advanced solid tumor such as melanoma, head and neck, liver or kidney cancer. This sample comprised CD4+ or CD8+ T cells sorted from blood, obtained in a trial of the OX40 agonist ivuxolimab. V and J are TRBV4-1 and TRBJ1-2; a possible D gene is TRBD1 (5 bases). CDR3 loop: CASSQGTAGPRGYGYTF. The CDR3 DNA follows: TGCGCCAGCAGCCAAGGTACGGCAGGGCCCCGAGGATATGGCTACACCTTC.